The T cell receptor (beta chain) described here comes from a study of T cell repertoires in cytomegalovirus infection. Study summary: CMV infection together with matching HLA type was indicated by public TCR beta signatures. Points from the study as a whole: Identification of carriers of CMV plus the relevant HLA was performed using cumulative public TCR beta family frequency. Ex vivo, HLA-C-restricted CMV-specific TCR beta clonotypes prevailed over the rest of the response.

The germline V and J ends were trimmed by 7 bases and 4 bases, with 10 bases remaining between them. The CDR3 contains 12 residues. The V gene's germline CDR1 is MNHEY and CDR2 SMNVEV (reference sequence). There are a few counts of this clonotype. Antigen: not known. TCRdb called the reads again in MiXCR, with one record for every CDR3 protein. Here the sample spans a few hundred thousand distinct CDR3 sequences, 25% being singletons. This sequence joins TRBV27 and TRBJ2-5; no firm D call. This TCR derives from a human donor in good health (CMV status not recorded). Some clones in this sample may be carry-over from other donors' samples. This specimen consisted of cultured PBMCs, obtained from culture after CMV antigen stimulation. Written as DNA, the CDR3 is TGTGCCAGCACGGACCCAGGAGAGACCCAGTACTTC. It codes for CASTDPGETQYF.